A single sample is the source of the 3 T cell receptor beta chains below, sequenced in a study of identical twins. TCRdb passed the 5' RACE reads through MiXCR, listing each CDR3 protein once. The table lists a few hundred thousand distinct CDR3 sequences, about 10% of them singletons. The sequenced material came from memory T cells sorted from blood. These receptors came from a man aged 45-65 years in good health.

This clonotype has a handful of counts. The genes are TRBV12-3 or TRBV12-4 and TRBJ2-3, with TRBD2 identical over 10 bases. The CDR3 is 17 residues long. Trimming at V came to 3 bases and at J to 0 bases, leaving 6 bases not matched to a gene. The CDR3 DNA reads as TGTGCCAGCAGTTTTGCTAGCGGGAGCTTCAGCACAGATACGCAGTATTTT. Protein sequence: CASSFASGSFSTDTQYF.

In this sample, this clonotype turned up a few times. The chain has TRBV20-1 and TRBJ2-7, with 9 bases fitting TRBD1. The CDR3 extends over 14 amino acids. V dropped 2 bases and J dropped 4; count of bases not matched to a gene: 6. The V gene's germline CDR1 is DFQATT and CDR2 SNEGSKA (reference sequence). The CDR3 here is CSARPNRGRYEQYF. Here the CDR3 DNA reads TGCAGTGCTAGACCTAACAGGGGGCGGTACGAGCAGTACTTC.

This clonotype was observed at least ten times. In nucleotides, the CDR3 is TGCGCCAGCAGCCAAGGAGGCTCCAATCAGCCCCAGCATTTT. This sequence encodes CASSQGGSNQPQHF. The genes are TRBV4-1 and TRBJ1-5; D is unresolved. Germline CDR1 reads MGHRA; CDR2 reads YSYEKL. V was clipped by 1 base and J by 3 bases, with 7 bases between them. The length of the CDR3 is 14 residues.